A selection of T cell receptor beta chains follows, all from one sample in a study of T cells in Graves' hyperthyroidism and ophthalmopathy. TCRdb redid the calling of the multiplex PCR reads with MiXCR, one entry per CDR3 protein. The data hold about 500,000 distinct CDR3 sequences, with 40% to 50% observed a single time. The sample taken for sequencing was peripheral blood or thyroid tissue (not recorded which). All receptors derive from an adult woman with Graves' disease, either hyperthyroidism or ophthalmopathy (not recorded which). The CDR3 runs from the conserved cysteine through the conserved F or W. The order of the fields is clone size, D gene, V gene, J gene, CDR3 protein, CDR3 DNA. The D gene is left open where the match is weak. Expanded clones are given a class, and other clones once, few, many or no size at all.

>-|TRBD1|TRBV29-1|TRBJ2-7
CSVLRPGTEYEQYF
TGCAGCGTCTTACGTCCCGGGACAGAGTACGAGCAGTACTTC
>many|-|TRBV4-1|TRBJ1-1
CASSQDGQGPTEAFF
TGCGCCAGCAGCCAAGATGGGCAGGGTCCCACTGAAGCTTTCTTT
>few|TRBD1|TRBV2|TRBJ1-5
CASSENGQGDQPQHF
TGTGCCAGCAGTGAAAATGGACAGGGGGATCAGCCCCAGCATTTT
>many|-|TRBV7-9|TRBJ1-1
CASSTQTANTEAFF
TGTGCCAGCAGCACCCAGACAGCGAACACTGAAGCTTTCTTT
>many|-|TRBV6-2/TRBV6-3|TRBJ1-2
CASSYSEGYTF
TGTGCCAGCAGTTACTCGGAGGGCTACACCTTC
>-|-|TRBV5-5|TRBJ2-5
CASSSGTTQYF
TGTGCCAGCAGTTCCGGGACTACCCAGTACTTC
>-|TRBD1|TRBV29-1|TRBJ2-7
CSGQGPYEQYF
TGCAGCGGACAGGGTCCCTACGAGCAGTACTTC
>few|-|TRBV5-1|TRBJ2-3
CASSLDITSTDTQYF
TGCGCCAGCAGCTTGGATATTACTAGCACAGATACGCAGTATTTT
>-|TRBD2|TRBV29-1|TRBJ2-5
CSAGLAGGRTQYF
TGCAGCGCAGGACTAGCGGGAGGTCGGACCCAGTACTTC
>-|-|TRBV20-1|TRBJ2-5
CSAREDLSGTQYF
TGCAGTGCTAGAGAGGACTTATCCGGGACCCAGTACTTC
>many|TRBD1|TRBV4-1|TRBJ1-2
CASSQEVTGEVGYTF
TGCGCCAGCAGCCAAGAAGTCACAGGGGAGGTTGGCTACACCTTC
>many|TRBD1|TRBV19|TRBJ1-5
CASGPGQLNQPQHF
TGTGCCAGCGGGCCGGGACAGCTCAATCAGCCCCAGCATTTT
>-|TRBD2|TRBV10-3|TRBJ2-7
CATRSGGEQYF
TGTGCCACGAGGTCGGGAGGCGAGCAGTACTTC
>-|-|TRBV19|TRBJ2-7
CASAAGKPPTYEQYF
TGTGCCAGTGCCGCCGGTAAGCCTCCTACCTACGAGCAGTACTTC
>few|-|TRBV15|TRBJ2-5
CAIPSDDSQETQYF
TGTGCCATCCCTAGTGACGACAGCCAAGAGACCCAGTACTTC
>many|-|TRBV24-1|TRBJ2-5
CATSDLDISLEQVDSETQYF
TGTGCCACCAGTGATTTGGACATCAGCTTGGAACAGGTAGATTCGGAGACCCAGTACTTC
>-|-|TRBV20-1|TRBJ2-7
CSAQDRLSEQYF
TGCAGTGCTCAGGACCGTCTCAGCGAGCAGTACTTC
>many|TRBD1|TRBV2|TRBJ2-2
CANRGTGELFF
TGTGCCAACAGGGGCACCGGGGAGCTGTTTTTT
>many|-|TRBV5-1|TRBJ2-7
CASSLMADPTMQYF
TGCGCCAGCAGCTTGATGGCAGACCCTACGATGCAGTACTTC
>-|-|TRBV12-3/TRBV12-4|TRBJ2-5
CASSEPGQTEETQYF
TGTGCCAGCAGTGAACCCGGACAGACAGAAGAGACCCAGTACTTC
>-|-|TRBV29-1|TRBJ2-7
CSVSWDTRSCEQYF
TGCAGCGTGAGTTGGGACACTCGCTCCTGCGAGCAGTACTTC
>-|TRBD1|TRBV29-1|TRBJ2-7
CSVEDETDRDPSSLTPLGEQYF
TGCAGCGTTGAAGATGAAACGGACAGGGATCCTAGCAGCTTAACTCCTCTCGGCGAGCAGTACTTC
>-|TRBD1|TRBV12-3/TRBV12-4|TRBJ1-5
CASRDRGWQPQHF
TGTGCCAGCAGGGACAGGGGTTGGCAGCCCCAGCATTTT
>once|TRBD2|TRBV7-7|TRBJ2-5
CASSLGAGGPETQYF
TGTGCTAGCAGCTTAGGGGCGGGAGGACCGGAGACCCAGTACTTC
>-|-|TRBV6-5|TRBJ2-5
CASLGLQETQYF
TGTGCCAGCTTAGGACTCCAAGAGACCCAGTACTTC
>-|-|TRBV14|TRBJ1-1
CASSLGPVAFF
TGTGCCAGCAGCCTCGGCCCGGTAGCTTTCTTT
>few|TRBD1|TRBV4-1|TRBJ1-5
CASSLYQGANQPQHF
TGCGCCAGCAGCCTATATCAGGGGGCTAATCAGCCCCAGCATTTT
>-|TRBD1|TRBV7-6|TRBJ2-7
CASSSTGTAYEQYF
TGTGCCAGCAGCTCCACCGGGACAGCCTACGAGCAGTACTTC
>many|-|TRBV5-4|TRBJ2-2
CASSLAMGGNTGELFF
TGTGCCAGCAGCTTGGCCATGGGTGGAAACACCGGGGAGCTGTTTTTT
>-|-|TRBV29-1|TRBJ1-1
CSVASGVLTEAFF
TGCAGCGTCGCCTCCGGGGTACTCACTGAAGCTTTCTTT
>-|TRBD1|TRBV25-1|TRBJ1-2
CASSDPATGDDGYTF
TGTGCCAGCAGTGATCCCGCGACAGGGGACGATGGCTACACCTTC
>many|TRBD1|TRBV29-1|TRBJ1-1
CSDLTGGPEAFF
TGCAGCGACCTAACAGGGGGCCCTGAAGCTTTCTTT
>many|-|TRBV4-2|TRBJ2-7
CASSQTWKGRTEQYF
TGTGCCAGCAGCCAAACCTGGAAGGGAAGGACCGAGCAGTACTTC
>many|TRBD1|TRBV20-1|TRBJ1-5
CSATGTGVSPQHF
TGCAGTGCTACCGGGACAGGTGTAAGTCCCCAGCATTTT
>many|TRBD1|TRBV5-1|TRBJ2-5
CASSPGTGGYQETQYF
TGCGCCAGCAGCCCGGGGACAGGGGGTTACCAAGAGACCCAGTACTTC
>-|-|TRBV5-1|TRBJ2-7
CASSLEGGFYPYEQYF
TGCGCCAGCAGCTTGGAGGGGGGCTTTTACCCTTACGAGCAGTACTTC